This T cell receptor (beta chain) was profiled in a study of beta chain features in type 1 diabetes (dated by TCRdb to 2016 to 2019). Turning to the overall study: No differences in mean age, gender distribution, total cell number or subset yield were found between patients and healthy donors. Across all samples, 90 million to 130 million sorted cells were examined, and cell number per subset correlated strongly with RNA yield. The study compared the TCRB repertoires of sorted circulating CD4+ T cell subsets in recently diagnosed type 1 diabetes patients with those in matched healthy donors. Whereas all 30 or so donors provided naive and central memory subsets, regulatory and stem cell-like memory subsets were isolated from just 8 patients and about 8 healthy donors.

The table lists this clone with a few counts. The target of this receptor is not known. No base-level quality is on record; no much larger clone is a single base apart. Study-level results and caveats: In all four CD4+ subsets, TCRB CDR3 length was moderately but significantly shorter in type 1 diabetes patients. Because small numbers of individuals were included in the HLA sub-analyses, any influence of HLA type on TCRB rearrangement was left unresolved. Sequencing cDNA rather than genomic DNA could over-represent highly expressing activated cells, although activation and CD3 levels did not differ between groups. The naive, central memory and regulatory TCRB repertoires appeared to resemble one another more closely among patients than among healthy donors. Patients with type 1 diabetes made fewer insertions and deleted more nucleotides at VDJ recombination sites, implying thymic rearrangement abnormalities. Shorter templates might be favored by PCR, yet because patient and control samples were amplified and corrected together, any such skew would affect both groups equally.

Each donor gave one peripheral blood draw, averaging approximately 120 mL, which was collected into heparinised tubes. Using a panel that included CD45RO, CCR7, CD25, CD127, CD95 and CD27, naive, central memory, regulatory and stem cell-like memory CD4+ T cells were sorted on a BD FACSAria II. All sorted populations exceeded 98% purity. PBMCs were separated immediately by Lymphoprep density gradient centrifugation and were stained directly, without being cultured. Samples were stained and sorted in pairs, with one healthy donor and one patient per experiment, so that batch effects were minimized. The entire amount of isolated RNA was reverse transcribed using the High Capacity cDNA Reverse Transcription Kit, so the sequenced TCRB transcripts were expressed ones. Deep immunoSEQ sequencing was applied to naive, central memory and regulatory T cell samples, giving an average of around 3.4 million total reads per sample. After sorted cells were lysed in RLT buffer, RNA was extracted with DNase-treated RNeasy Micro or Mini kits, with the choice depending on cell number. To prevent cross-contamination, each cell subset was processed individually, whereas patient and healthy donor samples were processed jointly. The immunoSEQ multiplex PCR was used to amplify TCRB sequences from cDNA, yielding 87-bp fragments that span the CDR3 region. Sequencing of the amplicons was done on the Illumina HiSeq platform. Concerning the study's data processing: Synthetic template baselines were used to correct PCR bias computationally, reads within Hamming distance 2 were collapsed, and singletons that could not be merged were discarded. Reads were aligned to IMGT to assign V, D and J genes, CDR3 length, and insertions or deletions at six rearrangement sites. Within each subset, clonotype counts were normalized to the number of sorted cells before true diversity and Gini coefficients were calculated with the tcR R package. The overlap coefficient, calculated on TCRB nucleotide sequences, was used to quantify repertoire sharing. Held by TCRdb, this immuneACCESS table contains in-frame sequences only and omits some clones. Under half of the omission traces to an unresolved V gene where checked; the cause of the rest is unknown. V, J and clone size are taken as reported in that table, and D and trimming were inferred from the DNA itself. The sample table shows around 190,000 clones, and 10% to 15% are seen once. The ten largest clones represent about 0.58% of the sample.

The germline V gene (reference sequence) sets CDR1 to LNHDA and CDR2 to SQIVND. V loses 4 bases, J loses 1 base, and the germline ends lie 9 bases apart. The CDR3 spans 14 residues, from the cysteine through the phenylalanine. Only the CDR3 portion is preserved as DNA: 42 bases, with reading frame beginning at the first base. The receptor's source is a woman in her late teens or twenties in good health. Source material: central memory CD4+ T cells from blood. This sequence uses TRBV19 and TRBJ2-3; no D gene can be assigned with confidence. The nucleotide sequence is TGTGCCAGTAGTAGCTACGTGGGCACAGATACGCAGTATTTT. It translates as CASSSYVGTDTQYF.